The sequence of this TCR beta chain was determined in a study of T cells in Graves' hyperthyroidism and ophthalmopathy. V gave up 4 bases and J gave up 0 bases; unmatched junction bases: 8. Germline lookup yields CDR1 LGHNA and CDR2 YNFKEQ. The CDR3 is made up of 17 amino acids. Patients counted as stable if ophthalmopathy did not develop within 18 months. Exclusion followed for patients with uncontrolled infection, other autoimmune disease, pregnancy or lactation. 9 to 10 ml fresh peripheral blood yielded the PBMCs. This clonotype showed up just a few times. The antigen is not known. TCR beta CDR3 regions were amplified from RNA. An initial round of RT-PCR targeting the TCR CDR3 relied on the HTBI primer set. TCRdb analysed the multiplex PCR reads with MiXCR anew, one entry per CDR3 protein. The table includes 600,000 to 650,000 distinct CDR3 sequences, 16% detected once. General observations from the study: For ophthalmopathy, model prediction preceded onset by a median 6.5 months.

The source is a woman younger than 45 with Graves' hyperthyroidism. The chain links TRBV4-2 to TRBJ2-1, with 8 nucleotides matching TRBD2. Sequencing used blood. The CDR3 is CASSPRGSGSSYNEQFF. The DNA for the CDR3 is TGTGCCAGCAGCCCTAGAGGCAGCGGGAGCTCCTACAATGAGCAGTTCTTC.